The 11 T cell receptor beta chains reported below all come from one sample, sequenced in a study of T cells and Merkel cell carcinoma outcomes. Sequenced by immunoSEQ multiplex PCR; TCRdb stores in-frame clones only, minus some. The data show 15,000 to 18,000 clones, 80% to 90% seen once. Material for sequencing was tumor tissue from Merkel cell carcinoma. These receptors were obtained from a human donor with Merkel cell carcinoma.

The DNA for the CDR3 is TGCAGCGTTGGAGACCCGGGACAGGGAAGATACACCTTC. Its protein product is CSVGDPGQGRYTF. The chain has TRBV29-1 and TRBJ1-2; 9 bases fit TRBD1. V shed 4 bases and J 11 bases; nucleotides not matched to a gene: 11. This CDR3 has 13 amino acids. Germline loops: CDR1 SQVTM, CDR2 ANQGSEA.

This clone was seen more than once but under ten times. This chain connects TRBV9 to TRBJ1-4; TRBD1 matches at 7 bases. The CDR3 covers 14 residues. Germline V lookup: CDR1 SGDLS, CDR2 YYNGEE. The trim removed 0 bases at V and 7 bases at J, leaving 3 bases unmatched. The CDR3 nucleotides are TGTGCCAGCAGCGTAGGGGGGGACAGTGAAAAACTGTTTTTT. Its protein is CASSVGGDSEKLFF. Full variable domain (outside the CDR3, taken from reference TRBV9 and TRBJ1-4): DSGVTQTPKHLITATGQRVTLRCSPRSGDLSVYWYQQSLDQGLQFLIQYYNGEERAKGNILERFSAQQFPDLHSELNLSSLELGDSALYFCASSVGGDSEKLFFGSGTQLSVL.

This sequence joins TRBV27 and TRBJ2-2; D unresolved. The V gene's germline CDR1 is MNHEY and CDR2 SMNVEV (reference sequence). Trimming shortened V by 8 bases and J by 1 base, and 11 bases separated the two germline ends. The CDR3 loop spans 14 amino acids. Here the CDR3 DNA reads TGTGCCAGCCTTGGGCTGGAGAACACCGGGGAGCTGTTTTTT. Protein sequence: CASLGLENTGELFF.

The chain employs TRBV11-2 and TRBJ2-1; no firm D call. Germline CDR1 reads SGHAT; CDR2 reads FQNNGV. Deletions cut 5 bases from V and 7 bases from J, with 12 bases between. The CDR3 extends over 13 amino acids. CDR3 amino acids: CASSPGRLNEQFF. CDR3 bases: TGTGCCAGCAGCCCCGGACGGCTAAATGAGCAGTTCTTC. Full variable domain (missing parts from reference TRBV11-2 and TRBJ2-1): EAGVAQSPRYKIIEKRQSVAFWCNPISGHATLYWYQQILGQGPKLLIQFQNNGVVDDSQLPKDRFSAERLKGVDSTLKIQPAKLEDSAVYLCASSPGRLNEQFFGPGTRLTVL.

In nucleotides, the CDR3 is TGTGCCAGCAGTCTCACCCGGACGGGTACCTACGAGCAGTACTTC. This encodes CASSLTRTGTYEQYF. The genes are TRBV6-6 and TRBJ2-7; D gene unclear. Trimming stripped 5 bases from V and 2 bases from J, with 16 bases between. This CDR3 is 15 amino acids long. Germline-derived CDR1 and CDR2 are MNHNY and SVGAGI (reference sequence).

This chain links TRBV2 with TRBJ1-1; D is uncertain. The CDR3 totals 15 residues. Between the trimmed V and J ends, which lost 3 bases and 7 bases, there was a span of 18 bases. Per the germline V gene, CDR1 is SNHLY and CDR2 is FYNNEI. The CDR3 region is CASSDVWANILEAFF. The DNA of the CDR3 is TGTGCCAGCAGTGACGTCTGGGCCAACATCCTTGAAGCTTTCTTT.

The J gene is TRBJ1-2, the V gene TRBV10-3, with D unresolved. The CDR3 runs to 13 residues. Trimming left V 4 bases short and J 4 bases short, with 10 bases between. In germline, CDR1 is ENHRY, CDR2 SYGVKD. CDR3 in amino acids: CAISVDRTYGYTF. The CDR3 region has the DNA TGTGCCATCAGTGTTGACCGGACCTATGGCTACACCTTC.

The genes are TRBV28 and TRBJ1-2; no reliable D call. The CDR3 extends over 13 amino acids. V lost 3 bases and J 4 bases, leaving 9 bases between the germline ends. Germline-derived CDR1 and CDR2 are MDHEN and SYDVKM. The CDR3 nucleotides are TGTGCCAGCAGTTTTGGAGGGAGCTATGGCTACACCTTC. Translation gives CASSFGGSYGYTF.

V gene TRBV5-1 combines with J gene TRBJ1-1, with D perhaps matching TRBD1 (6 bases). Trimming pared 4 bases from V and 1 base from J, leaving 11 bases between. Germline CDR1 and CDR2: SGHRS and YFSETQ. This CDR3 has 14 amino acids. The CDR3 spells CASSLTGQNTEAFF. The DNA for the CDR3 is TGCGCCAGCAGCCTGACGGGACAGAACACTGAAGCTTTCTTT.

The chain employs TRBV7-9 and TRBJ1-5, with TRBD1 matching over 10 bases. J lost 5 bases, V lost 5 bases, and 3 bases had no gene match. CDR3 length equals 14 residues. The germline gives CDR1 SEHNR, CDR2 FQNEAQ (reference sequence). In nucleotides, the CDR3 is TGTGCCAGCAGCCCGGGACAGGGGTATCAGCCCCAGCATTTT. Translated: CASSPGQGYQPQHF. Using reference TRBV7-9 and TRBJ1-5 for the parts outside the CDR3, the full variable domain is DTGVSQNPRHKITKRGQNVTFRCDPISEHNRLYWYRQTLGQGPEFLTYFQNEAQLEKSRLLSDRFSAERPKGSFSTLEIQRTEQGDSAMYLCASSPGQGYQPQHFGDGTRLSIL.

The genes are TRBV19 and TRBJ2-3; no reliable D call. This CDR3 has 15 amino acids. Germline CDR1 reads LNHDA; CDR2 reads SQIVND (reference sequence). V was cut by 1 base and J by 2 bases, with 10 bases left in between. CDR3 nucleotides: TGTGCCAGTAGTATAGTAGCACTGCACACAGATACGCAGTATTTT. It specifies CASSIVALHTDTQYF.